This T cell receptor beta chain was identified in a study of early T cells in non-severe SARS-CoV-2 infection. The overall study: Chains stayed unpaired after sequencing of bulk RNA from unsorted whole blood.

Germline V gene data show CDR1 as SGHAT and CDR2 as FQNNGV. Trimming stripped 2 bases from V and 3 bases from J, with 7 bases between. The CDR3 runs to 13 residues. Individual cDNA molecules were tagged with unique molecular identifiers. TCRdb processed the 5' RACE reads anew with MiXCR; each CDR3 protein has one entry. Of just under 65,000 distinct CDR3 sequences listed, roughly 12% are singletons. The specimen comprised whole blood, sampled at baseline. The sequence was obtained from an adult who was a healthcare worker with PCR-confirmed SARS-CoV-2 infection or an uninfected control (not recorded which). The chain links TRBV11-2 to TRBJ2-5; no definite D call. In DNA form, the CDR3 reads TGTGCCAGCAGCTTACTGGATGAAGAGACCCAGTACTTC. As protein: CASSLLDEETQYF.